This T cell receptor beta chain was captured in a study of beta chain features in type 1 diabetes. Regarding the study as a whole: The question left open here concerned HLA type influencing TCRB rearrangement. PCR might preferentially amplify shorter templates, equally in patients and controls. People with Type 1 diabetes carried modestly yet significantly shorter TCRB CDR3s in all four CD4+ subsets. Patients with type 1 diabetes carried fewer insertions and had more deletions at their VDJ junctions.

The CDR3 is 15 residues long. The germline gives CDR1 MDHEN, CDR2 SYDVKM. V trimming: 6 bases; J trimming: 3 bases; junction bases outside the gene matches: 8. This clone was seen only a few times. Its antigen is not known. Reverse transcription of all isolated RNA meant that expressed TCRB transcripts were sequenced. Profiled with immunoSEQ multiplex PCR; TCRdb holds only in-frame clones, not every one. This table has 35,000 to 50,000 clones, roughly 50% appearing once. The V call is TRBV28, the J call TRBJ2-7, with 10 bases aligning to TRBD1. This TCR was recovered from a woman younger than 45 in good health. Sample: stem cell memory CD4+ T cells from blood. This CDR3 is CASRPPGTGVYEQYF. In DNA, the CDR3 is TGTGCCAGCAGACCCCCCGGGACAGGGGTCTACGAGCAGTACTTC.